A single sample gave rise to the 24 T cell receptor beta chains below, sequenced in a study of shared clonotypes between healthy human individuals. Assay: immunoSEQ multiplex PCR; the TCRdb copy retains only in-frame clones and omits some. Of about 2 million clones listed, 95% are singletons. The sample was naive CD4+ T cells sorted from blood. Stated subset: CD45RA+ positively selected. The receptors were sampled from a man aged 18 to 29 in good health.

This sequence joins TRBV7-2 and TRBJ2-7; 8 bases agree with TRBD2. This CDR3 is 15 amino acids long. V lost 5 bases and J lost 2; bases outside the gene matches: 8. In germline, CDR1 is SGHTA, CDR2 FQGNSA. The CDR3 DNA follows: TGTGCCAGCAGCGTCGCGACTAGCGCGGCCTACGAGCAGTACTTC. Translated, it gives CASSVATSAAYEQYF.

As regards this clone: The same CDR3 is also encoded by other DNA sequences in this sample. The chain links TRBV18 to TRBJ2-7, with 12 bases aligning to TRBD1. The CDR3 is 15 residues long. Germline CDR1 and CDR2: KGHSH and LQKENI. The trim removed 2 bases at V and 4 bases at J, leaving 3 bases unmatched. CDR3 loop: CASSPGTGGSYEQYF. CDR3 DNA sequence: TGTGCCAGCTCACCAGGGACAGGGGGCAGTTACGAGCAGTACTTC.

The chain has TRBV28 and TRBJ1-5; 8 bases map to TRBD1. Trimming at V came to 5 bases and at J to 5 bases, leaving 8 bases not matched to a gene. The CDR3 is made up of 15 amino acids. Germline CDR1 reads MDHEN; CDR2 reads SYDVKM. CDR3 amino acids: CASSPRDRTYQPQHF. The CDR3, as DNA: TGTGCCAGCAGTCCCCGGGACAGGACATATCAGCCCCAGCATTTT.

The chain has TRBV29-1 and TRBJ2-5; D not certain. V was cut by 4 bases and J by 2 bases, with 5 bases left in between. CDR1 and CDR2 from the germline V gene are SQVTM and ANQGSEA. This CDR3 comprises 11 residues. The CDR3, as DNA: TGCAGCGTTGCTAGTCAAGAGACCCAGTACTTC. Amino acid sequence: CSVASQETQYF.

V gene TRBV5-4 combines with J gene TRBJ1-1, with 8 positions matching TRBD1. CDR3 length: 16 residues. V gave up 0 bases and J gave up 6 bases; unmatched junction bases: 10. In germline, CDR1 is SGHNT, CDR2 YYREEE (reference sequence). CDR3 region: CASSLAGTGPKAEAFF. DNA of the CDR3: TGTGCCAGCAGCTTGGCCGGGACAGGACCGAAGGCTGAAGCTTTCTTT.

CDR3 protein: CASSKAPNQPQHF. The CDR3 DNA sequence: TGTGCCAGCAGCAAGGCCCCCAATCAGCCCCAGCATTTT. V and J are TRBV7-6 and TRBJ1-5; D gene ambiguous. Germline lookup yields CDR1 SGHVS and CDR2 FNYEAQ. The CDR3 runs 13 residues. Trimming removed 5 bases at V and 3 bases at J, with 8 bases between.

A few counts support this clone. This sequence joins TRBV5-1 and TRBJ2-7; TRBD1 is a possible D gene (6 bases). The CDR3 extends over 14 amino acids. Per germline, CDR1 SGHRS and CDR2 YFSETQ. V dropped 3 bases and J dropped 0 bases, with 10 bases sitting between them. CDR3 bases: TGCGCCAGCAGCTCGCAGGGGTTCTCCTACGAGCAGTACTTC. It codes for CASSSQGFSYEQYF.

V and J are TRBV9 and TRBJ1-2; a possible D gene is TRBD1 (6 bases). This CDR3 is 14 amino acids long. CDR1 is SGDLS, CDR2 YYNGEE, per germline. V dropped 3 bases and J dropped 7 bases, with 16 bases sitting between them. CDR3 nucleotide sequence: TGTGCCAGCAGCGCAGATGGGGGCATAGGTGGCTACACCTTC. Translated, it gives CASSADGGIGGYTF.

J is TRBJ2-1 and V is TRBV5-1, with TRBD2 matching over 8 bases. The length of the CDR3 is 13 residues. V trimming: 6 bases; J trimming: 8 bases; junction bases outside the gene matches: 7. In germline, CDR1 is SGHRS, CDR2 YFSETQ. The CDR3, as DNA: TGCGCCAGCATATTATCGGGAGGGCATGAGCAGTTCTTC. Its protein product is CASILSGGHEQFF. The whole variable domain, remainder taken from reference TRBV5-1 and TRBJ2-1, is KAGVTQTPRYLIKTRGQQVTLSCSPISGHRSVSWYQQTPGQGLQFLFEYFSETQRNKGNFPGRFSGRQFSNSRSEMNVSTLELGDSALYLCASILSGGHEQFFGPGTRLTVL.

This chain joins TRBV4-1 and TRBJ2-3; 9 bases line up with TRBD1. The J segment lost 3 bases and the V segment lost 4 bases, leaving 5 bases of the junction unmatched. This CDR3 comprises 15 residues. Germline values: CDR1 MGHRA, CDR2 YSYEKL. The CDR3 nucleotides are TGCGCCAGCAGCCCGCTGGGACAGGGTACAGATACGCAGTATTTT. Its protein is CASSPLGQGTDTQYF.

This chain connects TRBV6-6 to TRBJ2-7, with D possibly being TRBD1 or TRBD2 (5 bases each). Germline V gene lookup returns CDR1 MNHNY and CDR2 SVGAGI (reference sequence). The CDR3 sequence is 14 residues long. Trimming removed 0 bases from V and 2 bases from J, with 8 bases in between. The CDR3 DNA reads as TGTGCCAGCAGTTACTCGGGGGAAACCTACGAGCAGTACTTC. Its translation: CASSYSGETYEQYF.

This clone has only a few counts. The chain is built from TRBV25-1 and TRBJ2-3; D not resolved. Germline V CDR1 and CDR2: MGHDK, SYGVNS. This CDR3 has 14 amino acids. V dropped 3 bases and J dropped 2 bases, with 9 bases sitting between them. This CDR3 is CASSEAILTDTQYF. CDR3 coding DNA: TGTGCCAGCAGTGAGGCAATCCTCACAGATACGCAGTATTTT.

The chain uses TRBV5-1 and TRBJ2-2, with a tentative D call TRBD2 (5 bases). Germline V lookup: CDR1 SGHRS, CDR2 YFSETQ. The V gene lost 2 bases and the J gene lost 2 bases, with 13 bases spanning the gap. The CDR3 extends over 16 amino acids. The CDR3 sequence is CASSLTGSANTGELFF. DNA of the CDR3: TGCGCCAGCAGCTTAACGGGTAGCGCCAACACCGGGGAGCTGTTTTTT.

This clone is a singleton in its sample. V is TRBV5-6 and J is TRBJ1-6, with a weak D call TRBD1 (5 bases). This CDR3 contains 16 residues. In germline, CDR1 is SGHDT, CDR2 YYEEEE. The germline V and J ends were trimmed by 0 bases and 2 bases, with 9 bases remaining between them. Here the CDR3 DNA reads TGTGCCAGCAGCTTGGGACAGAACGCCTATAATTCACCCCTCCACTTT. Amino acids: CASSLGQNAYNSPLHF.

This sequence joins TRBV27 and TRBJ1-5; possible D gene TRBD1, 5 bases. The germline V and J ends were trimmed by 3 bases and 0 bases, with 9 bases remaining between them. CDR3 length: 15 amino acids. Germline CDR1 MNHEY, CDR2 SMNVEV (reference sequence). CDR3 nucleotides: TGTGCCAGCAGTTTGGGACTTCCTAGCAATCAGCCCCAGCATTTT. This sequence encodes CASSLGLPSNQPQHF.

The J gene is TRBJ1-3, the V gene TRBV7-2; D gene uncertain. Germline V lookup: CDR1 SGHTA, CDR2 FQGNSA. The V and J ends lost 0 bases and 0 bases respectively, with 6 bases between them. The CDR3 length is 15 residues. CDR3 DNA sequence: TGTGCCAGCAGCTTAGCGGCAGTCTCTGGAAACACCATATATTTT. Amino acids: CASSLAAVSGNTIYF.

DNA for the CDR3: TGTGCCAGCAGTACGGGGACCCTATTCGGAAATGAGCAGTTCTTC. Translation: CASSTGTLFGNEQFF. The chain has TRBV25-1 and TRBJ2-1; possibly TRBD1 or TRBD2 for D (5 bases each). CDR3 length: 15 residues. The V and J ends lost 5 bases and 7 bases respectively, with 18 bases between them. Germline CDR1 is MGHDK and CDR2 is SYGVNS.

V is TRBV6-5 and J is TRBJ2-7, with D maybe TRBD1 (6 bases). The V end lost 5 bases, the J end lost 4 bases, and 18 bases lay between the germline ends. CDR1 and CDR2 from the germline V gene are MNHEY and SVGAGI. CDR3 length: 15 amino acids. Here the CDR3 reads CASSRPGTRVYEQYF. DNA of the CDR3: TGTGCCAGCAGTAGACCAGGGACACGAGTTTACGAGCAGTACTTC.

The chain joins TRBV6-5 to TRBJ2-7; 7 bases map to TRBD1. The germline gives CDR1 MNHEY, CDR2 SVGAGI. Trimming at V came to 6 bases and at J to 0 bases, leaving 8 bases not matched to a gene. The CDR3 sequence is 15 residues long. CDR3 protein: CASSPGQLSSYEQYF. The CDR3 DNA is TGTGCCAGCAGCCCGGGACAGCTTAGCTCCTACGAGCAGTACTTC.

This clone was observed once. As DNA, the CDR3 is TGTGCCAGCAGAGGACAGGGGCTTCCCTATGGCTACACCTTC. The encoded protein is CASRGQGLPYGYTF. The chain joins TRBV25-1 to TRBJ1-2, with 9 nucleotides matching TRBD1. The CDR3 runs to 14 residues. V was clipped by 6 bases and J by 4 bases; unmatched bases: 6. Germline V gene sequence: CDR1 MGHDK, CDR2 SYGVNS.

This chain uses TRBV5-1 with TRBJ2-1; 7 nucleotides match TRBD2. CDR1 SGHRS and CDR2 YFSETQ come from the germline V gene. The length of the CDR3 is 16 residues. Trimming cost V 0 bases and J 7 bases; bases outside gene matches: 10. The CDR3 nucleotides are TGCGCCAGCAGCTTGGCCGTTGCGGGAGTGGGAAATGAGCAGTTCTTC. Residues: CASSLAVAGVGNEQFF.

V is TRBV4-3 and J is TRBJ1-2; 12 nucleotides align to TRBD1. Germline V gene sequence: CDR1 LGHNA, CDR2 YSLEER. The CDR3 spans 16 residues. The ends lost 0 bases at V and 4 bases at J; junction bases unmatched: 3. CDR3 nucleotide sequence: TGCGCCAGCAGCCAAGATGGGACAGGGGGCTTCTATGGCTACACCTTC. The encoded protein is CASSQDGTGGFYGYTF.

To note about this clone: A read error may produce the germline difference seen at one junction end. The CDR3 nucleotides are TGTGCCACCAGGTCGAGGAGAGATACGCAGTGTTTT. Protein product: CATRSRRDTQCF. The chain carries TRBV28 and TRBJ2-3; D gene ambiguous. Germline CDR1 MDHEN, CDR2 SYDVKM. The length of the CDR3 is 12 residues.

The rearrangement links TRBV6-6 to TRBJ1-6; TRBD1 might be the D (6 bases). The germline gives CDR1 MNHNY, CDR2 SVGAGI (reference sequence). Trimming left V 0 bases short and J 4 bases short, with 10 bases between. This CDR3 spans 16 amino acids. CDR3 in amino acids: CASSYSDSSYNSPLHF. DNA of the CDR3: TGTGCCAGCAGTTACTCGGACAGTTCATATAATTCACCCCTCCACTTT.